This record looks at one T cell receptor beta chain sequence and its context. Sequencing was performed with immunoSEQ multiplex PCR; in TCRdb, only in-frame clones are kept and a portion is missing. This table has fewer than 350,000 clones, around 85% appearing once. This record belongs to a study of blood T cell repertoires in COVID-19. The J segment lost 1 base and the V segment lost 3 bases, leaving 1 base of the junction unmatched. This CDR3 contains 14 residues. Germline V lookup: CDR1 SGHRS, CDR2 YFSETQ. This sequence joins TRBV5-1 and TRBJ2-5; 9 positions agree with TRBD1. The receptor comes from a woman in her thirties with COVID-19, enrolled during active disease. Sequenced: peripheral blood. The CDR3 DNA is TGCGCCAGCAGCTGGGGACAGGGCCAAGAGACCCAGTACTTC. Protein: CASSWGQGQETQYF.